The clone carrying this T cell receptor (beta chain) was picked up one time. The antigen is not known. The sample originates from a study of cytomegalovirus exposure and HLA in healthy donors. The wider study: In a later analysis, it was reported that the roughly 120 validation repertoires had been produced on the same platform as the roughly 700 repertoires belonging to the first cohort.

The V segment lost 7 bases and the J segment 8 bases; nucleotides outside the gene matches: 6. The CDR3 covers 11 residues. Germline V gene sequence: CDR1 DFQATT, CDR2 SNEGSKA (reference sequence). Study-wide findings and caveats: Most TCR sequences were rare, but some public TCRs occurred in many donors.

The table came from immunoSEQ multiplex PCR; TCRdb's copy has only in-frame clones and leaves some out. The sample records some 120,000 clones, more than 70% being singletons. This TCR derives from a young man in good health and CMV-seronegative. The chain carries TRBV20-1 and TRBJ1-2; 8 bases fit TRBD1. The sample consisted of PBMCs. The CDR3 DNA follows: TGCAGTGGATGGACAGGGCACGGCTACACCTTC. Amino acid sequence: CSGWTGHGYTF.